What follows are 30 T cell receptor beta chains derived from one specimen sequenced in a study of tumor-infiltrating lymphocytes in primary liver carcinoma. Unsorted bulk tissue, roughly 19-33 mg of it, served as the source for co-extraction of RNA and DNA. From around 0.5 ug of total RNA, TCR beta-specific cDNA was reverse-transcribed using a constant-region primer. Each TCR beta library was derived from three nested multiplex PCR rounds that employed slightly modified ARM-PCR. The two initial PCR rounds, approximately 10 cycles each, used TRBV1-TRBV30 forward and C-beta reverse primers. TCRdb reanalysed the multiplex PCR reads using MiXCR and keeps one entry per CDR3 protein. The sample comprises around 100,000 distinct CDR3 sequences, under 70% of which are singletons, and roughly an eighth rests with the top ten. Sample: liver tumor tissue from sampling region 2. Noted subset: tumor region T2, inferior pole. The receptors stem from a woman aged 60-70 years with primary liver carcinoma and hepatitis B virus infection.

Remarks on this clonotype: The CDR3 ends on some other residue instead of the conserved phenylalanine or tryptophan, so this is likely a read error. The chain joins TRBV6-5 to TRBJ2-2, with 8 nucleotides matching TRBD2. The germline gives CDR1 MNHEY, CDR2 SVGAGI. The CDR3 consists of 15 residues. CDR3 in amino acids: CASSSLRGVTGELFL. The CDR3 DNA reads as TGTGCCAGCAGCTCCTTGCGGGGGGTTACCGGGGAACTGTTTTTG.

This clonotype has a count of ten or more. The chain links TRBV30 to TRBJ2-1; 10 nucleotides match TRBD2. Per germline, CDR1 GTSNPN and CDR2 SVGIG (reference sequence). J was trimmed by 4 bases and V by 2 bases; bases with no gene match: 5. This CDR3 has 15 amino acids. The CDR3 spells CAWSTGLANYNEQFF. In DNA, the CDR3 is TGTGCCTGGAGTACGGGACTAGCGAATTACAATGAGCAGTTCTTC.

This clonotype has only a few counts. The rearrangement links TRBV28 to TRBJ1-2; D might be TRBD1 (5 bases). The ends were cut back, 4 bases at V and 2 bases at J, with 14 bases in the middle. The germline V gene has CDR1 MDHEN and CDR2 SYDVKM. This CDR3 has 15 residues. The CDR3 spells CASSSPSRVNYGYTF. The DNA of the CDR3 is TGTGCCAGCAGTTCCCCCAGCAGGGTGAACTATGGCTACACCTTC.

As regards this clonotype: It may be a read error: a sequence one base away is much more abundant. The chain recombines TRBV28 with TRBJ2-1, with a tentative D call TRBD2 (6 bases). Germline CDR1 MDHEN, CDR2 SYDVKM. The CDR3 is 16 amino acids. V was cut by 7 bases and J by 0 bases, with 16 bases left in between. The CDR3 nucleotides read TGTGCCAGCAATACATCTAGCGCGAGCTCCTACAATGAGCAGTTCTTC. Its protein is CASNTSSASSYNEQFF.

The chain uses TRBV10-2 and TRBJ1-4, with D possibly TRBD1 on 6 matching bases. This CDR3 contains 12 residues. The V gene's germline CDR1 is WSHSY and CDR2 SAAADI. V lost 10 bases, J lost 9 bases, and 15 bases lay in between. CDR3 coding DNA: TGCGCCACCAGGGGTCTATGTAAAAAACTGTTTTTT. As protein: CATRGLCKKLFF.

As concerns this clonotype: A much larger clone lies one base from this, so it may be a read error. The chain joins TRBV28 to TRBJ1-2; TRBD1 might be the D (6 bases). From germline, CDR1 is MDHEN and CDR2 SYDVKM. Trimming left V 7 bases short and J 8 bases short, with 14 bases between. The CDR3 consists of 12 residues. Here the CDR3 reads CASNRVSKGYTF. DNA for the CDR3: TGTGCCAGCAACAGGGTGAGTAAGGGCTACACCTTC.

This clonotype was picked up many times. This chain connects TRBV29-1 to TRBJ2-1; the match to TRBD2 covers 11 bases. There are 15 residues in the CDR3. The junction had 5 bases not matched to a gene; V was cut back by 3 bases and J by 4 bases. Germline V gene data show CDR1 as SQVTM and CDR2 as ANQGSEA. The CDR3 sequence: CSVDSGTSGYNEQFF. The CDR3 coding sequence is TGCAGCGTTGACTCCGGGACTAGCGGTTACAATGAGCAGTTCTTC.

Concerning this clonotype: No conserved phenylalanine or tryptophan ends this CDR3, so it is likely a read error. No DNA is shown, since the ends of the CDR3 on it are uncertain; the CDR3 is the one TCRdb lists. The rearrangement joins TRBV11-3 to TRBJ2-1; the table's D call of TRBD1 was not tested on the DNA. The germline gives CDR1 SGHNT, CDR2 YENEEA. The CDR3 has 17 amino acids, counting both end residues. The CDR3 protein is CASSLDRGEWGVDEQLL.

About this clonotype itself: A much larger clone lies a single base off, so this may be a read error. The chain employs TRBV7-9 and TRBJ1-4, with D tentatively TRBD1 (6 bases). The CDR3 is made up of 14 amino acids. CDR1 is SEHNR and CDR2 is FQNEAQ in the germline V gene (reference sequence). CDR3 protein: CACSLGGQNEKLFF. The CDR3, as DNA: TGTGCCTGCAGCTTAGGGGGGCAGAATGAAAAACTGTTTTTT.

Note on this clonotype: Because the CDR3 is missing its conserved closing phenylalanine or tryptophan, this is likely a read error. The chain links TRBV11-3 to TRBJ1-2; D possibly corresponds to TRBD1 (5 bases). The CDR3 loop spans 17 amino acids. Germline CDR1 SGHNT, CDR2 YENEEA. V was clipped by 4 bases and J by 6 bases, with 24 bases between them. Here the CDR3 reads CASSYGLRGRVTDGYTL. In DNA, the CDR3 is TGTGCCAGCAGCTATGGCCTACGGGGCCGGGTAACTGATGGCTACACCTTA.

Comments on this clonotype: The germline gene is not matched at one end of the junction; a read error may be the cause. The chain recombines TRBV11-2 with TRBJ2-7, with D uncertain. The CDR3 is made up of 11 amino acids. CDR1 SGHAT and CDR2 FQNNGV come from the germline V gene. This CDR3 is CAGSPHHKQYF. The CDR3 nucleotides read TGTGCCGGCAGTCCCCACCACAAGCAGTACTTC.

This clonotype was seen only once. Because it lacks the conserved phenylalanine or tryptophan at the end, this CDR3 is likely a read error. Because the CDR3's place on the DNA is in doubt, the DNA is left out and the CDR3 is given as listed by TCRdb. V and J are TRBV4-2 and TRBJ2-7. The CDR3 contains 15 residues when both ends are counted. The germline V gene encodes CDR1 LGHNA and CDR2 YNFKEQ. The CDR3 loop reads CASSQDLGTSYEQCL.

On this clonotype: The junction and the germline gene differ at one end; a read error may be behind it. Here the CDR3 reads CDSSQVTGTDYSGANVLTF. The CDR3 DNA sequence: TGTGACAGCAGCCAAGTAACCGGGACGGACTACTCTGGGGCCAACGTCCTGACTTTC. The chain combines TRBV4-1 with TRBJ2-6; possibly TRBD2 for D (6 bases). The CDR3 extends over 19 amino acids. Germline V gives CDR1 MGHRA, CDR2 YSYEKL.

This clonotype was detected only once. At one of its ends the junction is not consistent with the germline gene, which may arise from a read error. V is TRBV6-5 and J is TRBJ2-5; 7 bases fit TRBD1. From germline, CDR1 is MNHEY and CDR2 SVGAGI. This CDR3 has 15 residues. Here the CDR3 reads CASSVRDSAQETQYF. The CDR3 region has the DNA TGCGCCAGCAGTGTCCGGGACAGTGCCCAAGAGACCCAGTACTTC.

As to this clonotype: Because the CDR3 is missing its conserved closing phenylalanine or tryptophan, this is likely a read error. The chain uses TRBV29-1 and TRBJ1-1; D is unresolved. The CDR3 is 11 amino acids. Germline V gene lookup returns CDR1 SQVTM and CDR2 ANQGSEA. Trimming cost V 0 bases and J 11 bases, with 10 bases left between them. In nucleotides, the CDR3 is TGCAGCGTTGAAGAGACCTACAGTGCTTTCATT. It translates to CSVEETYSAFI.

This clonotype was picked up one time. The genes are TRBV6-2 or TRBV6-3 and TRBJ2-7; 10 nucleotides agree with TRBD2. V trimming: 11 bases; J trimming: 1 base; junction bases outside the gene matches: 11. The length of the CDR3 is 15 residues. From germline, CDR1 is MNHEY and CDR2 SVGEGT. The CDR3 region has the DNA TGTGCCTGCAACTTAGCGGGAGGCAGGTCCTACGAGCAGTACGTC. Encoded protein: CACNLAGGRSYEQYV.

This clonotype occurred many times. The V and J genes are TRBV28 and TRBJ1-2; 9 bases map to TRBD1. Germline CDR1 MDHEN, CDR2 SYDVKM. The CDR3 length is 15 residues. The V gene end was trimmed by 4 bases and the J gene end by 12 bases; junction bases not matched to a gene: 15. The CDR3 region is CASSSPGTGLASHTF. CDR3 sequence (DNA): TGTGCCAGCAGTTCCCCCGGGACAGGGTTGGCGAGTCACACCTTC.

The chain recombines TRBV10-3 with TRBJ2-7; no definite D call. V was shortened by 3 bases and J by 0 bases, with 9 bases between the two germline ends. The germline gives CDR1 ENHRY, CDR2 SYGVKD. There are 14 residues in the CDR3. This chain's CDR3 is CAISDPTSSYEQYF. CDR3 bases: TGTGCCATCAGTGATCCGACCAGCTCCTACGAGCAGTACTTC.

A note on this clonotype: This may arise from a read error, as a much more abundant clone is one base away. The chain carries TRBV29-1 and TRBJ1-5; 8 positions match TRBD1. This CDR3 is built from 12 residues. Germline assignment: CDR1 SQVTM and CDR2 ANQGSEA. The CDR3 DNA reads TGCAGCGTGGGGACAGGCAATCGGCCCCAGCATTTT. This codes for CSVGTGNRPQHF.

This clonotype is labeled as medium-sized (0.01 to 0.1%). V usage is TRBV11-2 and J usage is TRBJ2-1; D is unclear. The CDR3 has 13 amino acids. Deletions cut 0 bases from V and 8 bases from J, with 8 bases between. Germline CDR1 and CDR2: SGHAT and FQNNGV. The CDR3 protein is CASSLDHRDEQFF. The CDR3 bases are TGTGCCAGCAGCTTAGATCATAGAGATGAGCAGTTCTTC.

The V call is TRBV28, the J call TRBJ2-1, with D perhaps being TRBD1 or TRBD2 (6 bases each). Germline V gene lookup returns CDR1 MDHEN and CDR2 SYDVKM. With 4 bases removed from V and 7 bases from J, the gap between germline ends came to 17 bases. The CDR3 covers 15 residues. The CDR3 nucleotides are TGTGCCAGCAGTTCAGCAGGGGAGGAGGGTAATGAGCAGTTCTTC. The encoded protein is CASSSAGEEGNEQFF.

V and J are TRBV29-1 and TRBJ2-5, with 11 nucleotides matching TRBD1. V lost 8 bases, J lost 5 bases, and 13 bases stayed unmatched. The germline gives CDR1 SQVTM, CDR2 ANQGSEA. The CDR3 is 15 amino acids. Here the CDR3 DNA reads TGCAGCCTTGGGTCGAGGACAGGGGGCTTGGAGACCCAGTACTTC. Translating it yields CSLGSRTGGLETQYF.

The rearrangement uses TRBV4-1 and TRBJ2-2, with D perhaps matching TRBD2 (6 bases). Germline CDR1 and CDR2: MGHRA and YSYEKL. This CDR3 is 15 amino acids long. V lost 7 bases, J lost 13 bases, and 25 bases lay in between. CDR3 protein: CASNRAGSSTGRLFF. The DNA for the CDR3 is TGCGCCAGCAATCGGGCGGGGTCGTCCACTGGGAGGCTGTTTTTT.

This clonotype was seen only a few times. This may come from a read error, since a much larger clone is one base off. This chain joins TRBV12-3 or TRBV12-4 and TRBJ1-6, with 7 bases aligning to TRBD1. The CDR3 extends over 14 amino acids. Here the CDR3 reads CASSFGQGVSLLHF. CDR3 coding DNA: TGTGCCAGCAGTTTTGGGCAGGGGGTTTCACTCCTCCACTTT.

The rearrangement links TRBV6-6 to TRBJ1-5; D remains ambiguous. V shed 9 bases and J shed 5 bases, with 14 bases lying between them. Germline V gene lookup returns CDR1 MNHNY and CDR2 SVGAGI (reference sequence). The CDR3 sequence is 13 residues long. Written as DNA, the CDR3 is TGTGCCAGGATCCACGTAAGGGATCAGCCCCAGCATTTT. The encoded protein is CARIHVRDQPQHF.

The sample holds a few counts of this clonotype. This may come from a read error, since a much larger clone is one base off. This sequence joins TRBV12-3 or TRBV12-4 and TRBJ1-1; TRBD1 might be the D (5 bases). CDR3 length: 11 residues. CDR3 protein: CVSSLGESAFF. The CDR3 DNA is TGTGTCAGCAGTTTGGGGGAATCGGCTTTCTTT.

The table lists this clonotype with a few counts. The chain joins TRBV5-1 to TRBJ1-3; unclear D gene. This CDR3 is built from 16 residues. Trimming left V 4 bases short and J 0 bases short, with 14 bases between. The germline V gene has CDR1 SGHRS and CDR2 YFSETQ. CDR3 sequence reads: CASSTADTSSGNTIYF. The CDR3 coding sequence is TGCGCCAGCAGCACCGCCGACACGAGCTCTGGAAACACCATATATTTT.

This rearrangement joins TRBV6-4 to TRBJ2-1; 7 positions agree with TRBD2. CDR1 and CDR2 from the germline V gene are MRHNA and SNTAGT. CDR3 length: 15 residues. With V trimmed by 0 bases and J by 3 bases, 2 bases remained unmatched. CDR3 DNA: TGTGCCAGCAGTGACTCGGGGGGGGGCTACAATGAGCAGTTCTTC. Translating gives CASSDSGGGYNEQFF.

A remark on this clonotype: One junction end does not reproduce the germline sequence, and a read error may be involved. The chain carries TRBV14 and TRBJ2-5; D is uncertain. From germline, CDR1 is SGHDN and CDR2 FVKESK. The CDR3 covers 15 residues. Here the CDR3 DNA reads TGTGTCAGCAGCCAAGTATCTACACAGCAAGAGATCCAGTACTTC. It encodes CVSSQVSTQQEIQYF.

This clonotype was seen only a few times. This chain uses TRBV4-2 with TRBJ2-4, with TRBD2 matching over 12 bases. Germline CDR1 reads LGHNA; CDR2 reads YNFKEQ. CDR3 length: 20 amino acids. Trimming at V came to 0 bases and at J to 6 bases, leaving 15 bases not matched to a gene. The DNA for the CDR3 is TGTGCCAGCAGCCAAGAGTTCCCTAGCGGGAGGGTAGGTCCAGGAAACATTCAGTACTTC. Its translation is CASSQEFPSGRVGPGNIQYF.